This TCR beta chain was retrieved from a study of technical replicates of blood from a few donors. The CDR3 is 16 amino acids. Germline trimming cut 6 bases from V and 4 bases from J; bases unmatched to any gene: 10. Looked up from germline, CDR1 is MDHEN and CDR2 is SYDVKM. Here immunoSEQ multiplex PCR was the method, and the copy in TCRdb shows in-frame clones only, minus some. This sample has about 61,000 clones, with approximately 97% found just once. This chain links TRBV28 with TRBJ2-5; 11 bases align to TRBD1. Sequencing was done on a sample of T cells isolated from PBMCs. The clonotype was recovered from a human donor in good health. The CDR3, as DNA: TGTGCCAGCAGCCAAGGACAGGGGGCGAGTGGAGAGACCCAGTACTTC. It codes for CASSQGQGASGETQYF.